A selection of T cell receptor beta chains follows, all from one sample in a study of patients and donors after allogeneic stem cell transplantation. Via MiXCR, TCRdb re-called the RT-PCR reads, giving one row per CDR3 protein. Found here are hundreds of thousands of distinct CDR3 sequences, 15% to 20% of them singletons; the top ten hold 7.2%. The specimen sequenced was blood, either unsorted or a sorted T cell fraction (not recorded which). Source of these receptors: a human donor who was either an allogeneic HSCT recipient or a stem cell or donor lymphocyte infusion donor (not recorded which). It is not recorded whose cells these are; they may come from a transplant donor. Both conserved end residues are part of each CDR3. D genes are given only for firm matches. The size of a clone is reported for some rows only, either as once, few or many, or as a class for expanded clones.

size	D	V	J	DNA	CDR3
many	-	TRBV18	TRBJ2-2	TGTGCCAGCTCACCAATCAATTCCGGGGAGCTGTTTTTT	CASSPINSGELFF
-	TRBD1	TRBV29-1	TRBJ2-7	TGCAGCGTTGAAACTCGGGGGGACAGGGAGGACGAGCAGTACTTC	CSVETRGDREDEQYF
few	-	TRBV20-1	TRBJ1-3	TGCAGTGCTAGAGTCCCCCCGGGGGCTGGAAACACCATATATTTT	CSARVPPGAGNTIYF
-	TRBD1	TRBV6-1	TRBJ1-4	TGTGCCAGCAGACCAAGACAGGGGGCAAAACTGTTTTTT	CASRPRQGAKLFF
-	-	TRBV25-1	TRBJ1-2	TGTGCCAGCAGTGATCTCACAGGGTTAAGTGGCTACACCTTC	CASSDLTGLSGYTF
-	TRBD1	TRBV6-1	TRBJ2-7	TGTGCCAGCCGGGGACAGGGCCCAACCGAGCAGTACTTC	CASRGQGPTEQYF
-	-	TRBV20-1	TRBJ2-7	TGCAGTGCTAGAGATCAGGGGTCCCTCTACGAGCAGTACTTC	CSARDQGSLYEQYF
-	-	TRBV12-3/TRBV12-4	TRBJ1-5	TGTGCCAGCAGTTTATTAATCCCCCTTGGCGCTAATCAGCCCCAGCATTTT	CASSLLIPLGANQPQHF
-	TRBD2	TRBV3-1	TRBJ2-7	TGTGCCAGCAGCCCCAACGGACTAGTGGCTAGCGAGCAGTACTTC	CASSPNGLVASEQYF
few	-	TRBV6-2/TRBV6-3	TRBJ1-2	TGTGCCAGCAGCCCAGACACCCGGGACATCTCGTATGGCTACACCTTC	CASSPDTRDISYGYTF
many	TRBD1	TRBV7-9	TRBJ2-7	TGTGCCAGCAGCTTAGGGTCGGGACAGGGTTACGAGCAGTACTTC	CASSLGSGQGYEQYF
few	TRBD1	TRBV7-9	TRBJ1-1	TGTGCCAGCAGCCAGTGGACAGGCTGGAACACTGAAGCTTTCTTT	CASSQWTGWNTEAFF
few	-	TRBV29-1	TRBJ2-7	TGCAGCGTAGGTTGGGGGGCGGGGGAGCAGTACTTC	CSVGWGAGEQYF
few	TRBD1	TRBV7-2	TRBJ2-7	TGTGCCAGCAGCCTTGGGACAGCCTCCGTTCCCTACGAGCAGTACTTC	CASSLGTASVPYEQYF
few	-	TRBV7-8	TRBJ2-4	TGTGCCAGCAGTTTTGTCCGGGACCCAAGGGACATTCAGTACTTC	CASSFVRDPRDIQYF
-	-	TRBV27	TRBJ1-1	TGTGCCAGCAGTTTCAGCAGTCCGGGGACTGAAGCTTTCTTT	CASSFSSPGTEAFF
few	TRBD1	TRBV6-1	TRBJ1-1	TGTGCCAGCAGACCGACAGGGGGCTCAACTGAAGCTTTCTTT	CASRPTGGSTEAFF
many	TRBD1	TRBV25-1	TRBJ2-2	TGTGCCAGCAGCCGGGACAGGGGGAACACCGGGGAGCTGTTTTTT	CASSRDRGNTGELFF
-	-	TRBV20-1	TRBJ1-6	TGCAGTGCTAGAGAAGGGGCCTATAATTCACCCCTCCACTTT	CSAREGAYNSPLHF
-	-	TRBV7-9	TRBJ2-1	TGTGCCAGCAGCTTTCTGTCTGGCAATGAGCAGTTCTTC	CASSFLSGNEQFF
-	-	TRBV29-1	TRBJ1-1	TGCAGCGTTGAACCCCGGACAGCGAACACTGAAGCTTTCTTT	CSVEPRTANTEAFF
few	-	TRBV15	TRBJ1-2	TGTGCCACCAGCAGATCGGACACCTATGGCTACACCTTC	CATSRSDTYGYTF
many	TRBD2	TRBV4-1	TRBJ2-7	TGCGCCAGCAGCCCCTCGACTAGCGGCTCCTACGAGCAGTACTTC	CASSPSTSGSYEQYF
few	-	TRBV14	TRBJ2-5	TGTGCCAGCAGCCAAGATCTGGGGGCGCCGGAGACCCAGTACTTC	CASSQDLGAPETQYF
-	-	TRBV7-9	TRBJ2-5	TGTGCCAGCAGCCTTCGACAGGTCAGGGAGACCCAGTACTTC	CASSLRQVRETQYF
-	TRBD2	TRBV20-1	TRBJ2-7	TGCAGTGCTAGATCGAACCGCCCGGGACTATTCTACGAGCAGTACTTC	CSARSNRPGLFYEQYF
-	-	TRBV18	TRBJ1-4	TGTGCCAGCTCACCGTTATCTCCAAATAATAATGAAAAACTGTTTTTT	CASSPLSPNNNEKLFF
-	-	TRBV12-3/TRBV12-4	TRBJ2-5	TGTGCCAGCAGGCCCTCAGGGCAGAGGGAGACCCAGTACTTC	CASRPSGQRETQYF
few	TRBD1	TRBV9	TRBJ2-3	TGTGCCAGCACCCACGGGACAGGGATCGCAGATACGCAGTATTTT	CASTHGTGIADTQYF
many	-	TRBV12-3/TRBV12-4	TRBJ2-3	TGCGCCAGCAGCTTTAGCACAGATACGCAGTATTTT	CASSFSTDTQYF
-	-	TRBV5-5	TRBJ1-1	TGTGCCAGCAGCTTGCGGGCAGACACTGAAGCTTTCTTT	CASSLRADTEAFF
-	TRBD2	TRBV9	TRBJ2-5	TGTGCCAGCAGCGTAGCTAATAGTGCTAGCGGGAAAGAGACCCAGTACTTC	CASSVANSASGKETQYF
many	TRBD2	TRBV7-8	TRBJ2-3	TGTGCCAGCAGCTTAGCAAGCGGGAGAGGCACAGATACGCAGTATTTT	CASSLASGRGTDTQYF
-	-	TRBV25-1	TRBJ2-7	TGTGCCAGCAGTGAGTTAGCGGCCTACGAGCAGTACTTC	CASSELAAYEQYF
-	-	TRBV2	TRBJ2-7	TGTGCCAGCAGTGGTGATAGCAGGGGAGCCTACGAGCAGTACTTC	CASSGDSRGAYEQYF
few	-	TRBV15	TRBJ1-1	TGTGCCACCCGAAGAGGCAGGCTGAACACTGAAGCTTTCTTT	CATRRGRLNTEAFF
few	-	TRBV11-3	TRBJ2-7	TGTGCCAGCAGCCGGCTTGGGGGGCGCGAGCAGTACTTC	CASSRLGGREQYF
few	-	TRBV11-2	TRBJ2-2	TGTGCCAGCAGCCAAACTAGTATAACCGGGGAGCTGTTTTTT	CASSQTSITGELFF
few	TRBD2	TRBV7-9	TRBJ2-1	TGTGCCAGCATCCCGGGGAGCGGGGGTGACTCCTACAATGAGCAGTTCTTC	CASIPGSGGDSYNEQFF
few	-	TRBV6-5	TRBJ2-7	TGTGCCAGCAGTTACCTCAAGGGATACGAGCAGTACTTC	CASSYLKGYEQYF